This passage covers 5 T cell receptor beta chains from one sample sequenced in a study of T cells and Merkel cell carcinoma outcomes. Profiling relied on immunoSEQ multiplex PCR, and the TCRdb table lists in-frame clones only, not all of them. Among 5,000 to 7,500 clones listed, more than 70% were seen once. The specimen sequenced was tumor tissue from Merkel cell carcinoma. These receptors all stem from a human donor with Merkel cell carcinoma. Some clones in this sample may be carry-over from other donors' samples.

J is TRBJ1-1 and V is TRBV4-3; no reliable D call. The V end lost 0 bases, the J end lost 1 base, and 12 bases lay between the germline ends. The CDR3 runs 16 residues. The germline gives CDR1 LGHNA, CDR2 YSLEER. CDR3 loop: CASSQEYNLRNTEAFF. The CDR3 DNA sequence: TGCGCCAGCAGCCAAGAATACAATTTGAGGAACACTGAAGCTTTCTTT.

The genes are TRBV7-9 and TRBJ1-5; 7 bases are a match to TRBD1. Germline trimming cut 5 bases from V and 9 bases from J; bases unmatched to any gene: 7. Germline V gene lookup returns CDR1 SEHNR and CDR2 FQNEAQ (reference sequence). The CDR3 has 13 residues. CDR3 sequence: CASSAGTDGPQHF. The CDR3 DNA is TGTGCCAGCAGCGCCGGGACAGACGGGCCCCAGCATTTT.

This chain joins TRBV2 and TRBJ1-1; unclear D gene. V lost 7 bases to trimming and J lost 1 base, with 10 bases between them. CDR1 is SNHLY, CDR2 FYNNEI, per germline. There are 13 residues in the CDR3. The CDR3 here is CASKWQSNTEAFF. DNA of the CDR3: TGTGCCAGCAAGTGGCAGTCGAACACTGAAGCTTTCTTT.

V gene TRBV30 combines with J gene TRBJ2-5; D remains ambiguous. The germline CDR1 and CDR2 sequences are GTSNPN and SVGIG (reference sequence). The CDR3 covers 12 residues. Trimming shortened V by 4 bases and J by 5 bases, and 11 bases separated the two germline ends. The CDR3 region has the DNA TGTGCCTGGAAAGGTGGTCTGGAGACCCAGTACTTC. It specifies CAWKGGLETQYF.

This clone was recorded once. Here the CDR3 DNA reads TGTGCCATCAGTGAGTCGGAGGGCCGGCATACGCAGTATTTT. This sequence encodes CAISESEGRHTQYF. V usage is TRBV10-3 and J usage is TRBJ2-3, with D perhaps matching TRBD2 (6 bases). The germline gives CDR1 ENHRY, CDR2 SYGVKD. Trimming removed 0 bases from V and 7 bases from J, with 11 bases in between. There are 14 residues in the CDR3.